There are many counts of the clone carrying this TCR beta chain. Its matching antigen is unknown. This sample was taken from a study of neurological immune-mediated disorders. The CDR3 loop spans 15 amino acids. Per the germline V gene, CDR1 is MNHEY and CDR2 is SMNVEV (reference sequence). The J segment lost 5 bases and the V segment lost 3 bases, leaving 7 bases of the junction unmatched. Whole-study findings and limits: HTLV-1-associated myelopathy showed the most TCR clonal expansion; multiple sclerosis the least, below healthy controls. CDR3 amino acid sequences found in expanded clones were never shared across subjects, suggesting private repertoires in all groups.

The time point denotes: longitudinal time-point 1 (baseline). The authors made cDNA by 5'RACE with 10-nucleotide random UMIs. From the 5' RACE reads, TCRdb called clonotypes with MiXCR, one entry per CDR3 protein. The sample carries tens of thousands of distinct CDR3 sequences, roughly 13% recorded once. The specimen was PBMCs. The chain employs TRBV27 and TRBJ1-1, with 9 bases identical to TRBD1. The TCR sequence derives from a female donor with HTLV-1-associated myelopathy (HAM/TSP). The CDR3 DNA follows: TGTGCCAGCAGTTTTACAGGGGGCGGGAGGACTGAAGCTTTCTTT. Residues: CASSFTGGGRTEAFF.